The clone carrying this T cell receptor beta chain was picked up many times. The data stem from a study of T-cell reconstitution after alpha-beta-depleted transplantation in children. The CDR3 has 13 residues. Trimming took 0 bases from V and 1 from J, leaving 5 bases between them. The germline V gene encodes CDR1 SGHRS and CDR2 YFSETQ. Unique molecular identifiers featured in how the TCRbeta library was prepared. TCRdb itself ran the PCR reads through MiXCR, one entry per CDR3 protein. The profile shows fewer than 550,000 distinct CDR3 sequences, about an eighth of them singletons. The source was PBMCs, mostly from graft donor cells, collected 180 days after TCRalphabeta/CD19-depleted stem cell transplant. The chain recombines TRBV5-1 with TRBJ2-7; D uncertain. The TCR comes from a female patient aged 2-10 years who had a stem cell transplant for aplastic anemia, so the T cells may come from the graft donor. The CDR3 loop reads CASSLVGSYEQYF. The CDR3 nucleotides are TGCGCCAGCAGCTTGGTCGGTTCCTACGAGCAGTACTTC.